The rows below give T cell receptor beta chains drawn from one sample of a study of identifying expanded T cells in peripheral blood. Using immunoSEQ multiplex PCR, the repertoire was profiled, and TCRdb retains in-frame clones only, with some absent. The sample has about 63,000 clones; around four fifths are singletons. The material sequenced was blood. The receptors here all came from a person between 18 and 69 years old in good health. CDR3s include the opening cysteine and the closing phenylalanine or tryptophan. A D gene is named only where the DNA matches it firmly. Size tells how often a clone was seen (once, few, many) or the class of an expanded clone, and some rows leave it out.

j_call | cdr3_length | v_call | clone_size | d_call | cdr3_nt | cdr3_aa
TRBJ2-1 | 13 | TRBV5-1 | . | . | TGCGCCAGCAGCCCTGACCCGTATAATGAGCAGTTCTTC | CASSPDPYNEQFF
TRBJ1-2 | 13 | TRBV27 | . | . | TGTGCCAGCAGTCGAACAGGGACGGATGGCTACACCTTC | CASSRTGTDGYTF
TRBJ1-1 | 13 | TRBV6-5 | . | . | TGTGCCAGCAGTCCGAGTGCGGGCACTGAAGCTTTCTTT | CASSPSAGTEAFF
TRBJ2-1 | 14 | TRBV5-4 | . | TRBD1 | TGTGCCAGCAGCTTGGAGGACAGGTACAATGAGCAGTTCTTC | CASSLEDRYNEQFF
TRBJ1-2 | 13 | TRBV6-5 | . | . | TGTGCCAGCAGACTCGGGGGGGTCAGGGGCTACACCTTC | CASRLGGVRGYTF
TRBJ1-1 | 12 | TRBV25-1 | . | TRBD1 | TGTGCCAGCAGCATCCAGGGGGCGGAAGCTTTCTTT | CASSIQGAEAFF
TRBJ2-1 | 15 | TRBV7-2 | . | . | TGTGCCAGCAGCTTAGGCCCGGGGGCGGGGAATGAGCAGTTCTTC | CASSLGPGAGNEQFF
TRBJ2-2 | 16 | TRBV11-3 | . | . | TGTGCCAGCAGCCTGGGGGGCCTCTGGCGGACCGGGGAGCTGTTTTTT | CASSLGGLWRTGELFF
TRBJ2-5 | 14 | TRBV5-1 | . | . | TGCGCCAGCAGCCGGGCGGGGCTCCAAGAGACCCAGTACTTC | CASSRAGLQETQYF
TRBJ1-2 | 16 | TRBV7-9 | . | . | TGTGCCAGCAGCTTATCGGGGGCTGGAGCTAACTATGGCTACACCTTC | CASSLSGAGANYGYTF
TRBJ2-2 | 14 | TRBV19 | . | . | TGTGCCAGTAGTTCCGCAACTACCCTCGGGAGGCTGTTTTTT | CASSSATTLGRLFF
TRBJ2-1 | 16 | TRBV2 | . | TRBD2 | TGTGCCAGCGAGGGACTAGCGGGGGGAACCTACAATGAGCAGTTCTTC | CASEGLAGGTYNEQFF
TRBJ1-2 | 14 | TRBV18 | . | TRBD1 | TGTGCCAGCTCCGACCAGACAGGGGGCTATGGCTACACCTTC | CASSDQTGGYGYTF
TRBJ1-1 | 20 | TRBV21-1 | . | . | TGTGCCAGCAGCCCCCCCTTTCAAGGGCCTATGCCCCTTAAGGACACTGAAGCTTTCTTT | CASSPPFQGPMPLKDTEAFF
TRBJ2-5 | 16 | TRBV10-3 | once | TRBD2 | TGTGCCATCAGTGACCCCGGACTAGCGGGAGGCGAGACCCAGTACTTC | CAISDPGLAGGETQYF
TRBJ2-1 | 13 | TRBV5-1 | . | . | TGCGCCAGCAGCTCCAGCGGAGGGGACGAGCAGTTCTTC | CASSSSGGDEQFF
TRBJ2-7 | 13 | TRBV27 | few | TRBD1 | TGTGCCAGCAGGCCCAATAACCGGGACAGTGATATTTTC | CASRPNNRDSDIF
TRBJ2-7 | 15 | TRBV5-6 | few | . | TGTGCCAGCAGCGGTGGGGACGAAGCGGGCTACGAGCAGTACTTC | CASSGGDEAGYEQYF
TRBJ1-2 | 14 | TRBV2 | . | TRBD1 | TGTGCCAGCAGTGAGAGAGGGGGACAGCCTGGCTACACCTTC | CASSERGGQPGYTF
TRBJ2-2 | 15 | TRBV6-6 | . | TRBD2 | TGTGCCAGCAGCCCTACCGGGGGGGGTACCGGGGAGCTGTTTTTT | CASSPTGGGTGELFF
TRBJ1-2 | 13 | TRBV5-5 | . | . | TGTGCCAGCAGCGTAACGGTTAACTATGGCTACACCTTC | CASSVTVNYGYTF
TRBJ1-5 | 15 | TRBV6-1 | . | . | TGTGCCAGCAGTGAAGGAGGGGGGCGGAGTCAGCCCCAGCATTTT | CASSEGGGRSQPQHF
TRBJ2-3 | 15 | TRBV7-8 | . | TRBD2 | TGTGCCAGCAGCTTATGGACTAGTCTCACAGATACGCAGTATTTT | CASSLWTSLTDTQYF
TRBJ2-1 | 16 | TRBV19 | . | TRBD2 | TGTGCCAGTAGTATAGGACTAGCGGGAGGGTACAATGAGCAGTTCTTC | CASSIGLAGGYNEQFF
TRBJ2-5 | 14 | TRBV27 | . | . | TGTGCCAGCAGTTCAACAGGCTCCCTAGGGACCCAGTACTTC | CASSSTGSLGTQYF
TRBJ1-4 | 16 | TRBV7-9 | . | . | TGTGCCAGCAGTTCATACGACGGACCAACTAATGAAAAACTGTTTTTT | CASSSYDGPTNEKLFF
TRBJ1-1 | 14 | TRBV18 | few | TRBD1 | TGTGCCAGCTCGTCCCAGGGGGCGAACACTGAAGCTTTCTTT | CASSSQGANTEAFF
TRBJ1-1 | 17 | TRBV23-1 | . | . | TGCGCCAGCAGTCAATCGAGGGTACGGGGGGCGGCCACTGAAGCTTTCTTT | CASSQSRVRGAATEAFF
TRBJ1-1 | 16 | TRBV27 | . | . | TGTGCCAGCAGTTCTGGGAGGAGAGGACTGAACACTGAAGCTTTCTTT | CASSSGRRGLNTEAFF
TRBJ2-2 | 17 | TRBV7-9 | once | TRBD2 | TGTGCCAGCAGCTTAGTCCCCCCGGGGGGTTACACCGGGGAGCTGTTTTTT | CASSLVPPGGYTGELFF
TRBJ1-2 | 18 | TRBV7-8 | . | . | TGTGCCAGCAGCTTAGCGGGGGACCGAGCGAATTTTAACTATGGCTACACCTTC | CASSLAGDRANFNYGYTF
TRBJ1-1 | 14 | TRBV5-4 | . | TRBD1 | TGTGCCAGCAGCTCGGGACAGGAAATGACTGAAGCTTTCTTT | CASSSGQEMTEAFF